Listed below are T cell receptor beta chains from one sample, sequenced in a study of T cell repertoires in cytomegalovirus infection. TCRdb passed the reads through MiXCR, listing each CDR3 protein once. This table has 65,000 to 85,000 distinct CDR3 sequences, about 30% appearing once. These receptors lack a known antigen. The starting material was CD8+ T cells from cultured PBMCs, obtained from culture after CMV antigen stimulation. The source of these receptors is a human donor in good health (CMV status not recorded). Some clones in this sample may be carry-over from other donors' samples. The CDR3 runs from the conserved cysteine through the conserved F or W. D genes are given only for firm matches. The size field is filled for only some rows; it gives once, few, many or a size class.

j_call v_call d_call clone_size cdr3_nt cdr3_aa
TRBJ2-2 TRBV20-1 NA few TGCAGTGCCCCACAGGGCGGGACAGAAAACACCGGGGAGCTGTTTTTT CSAPQGGTENTGELFF
TRBJ2-4 TRBV20-1 NA NA TGCAGTGCATCTGGGGCCGAGGTAGCCAAAAACATTCAGTACTTC CSASGAEVAKNIQYF
TRBJ2-7 TRBV9 TRBD2 NA TGTGCCAGCAGCGTAGAGCCTAGCGGGACTTACGAGCAGTACTTC CASSVEPSGTYEQYF
TRBJ2-7 TRBV7-6 TRBD2 many TGTGCCAGCAGCCTAGGACTAGCGGGGACCTTAGCCTCCTACGAGCAGTACTTC CASSLGLAGTLASYEQYF
TRBJ2-5 TRBV2 NA few TGTGCCAGCAGTGATTCGGAGCTTGAGACCCAGTACTTC CASSDSELETQYF
TRBJ2-3 TRBV7-6 NA NA TGTGCCAGCAGCTTTAGGACTGGAAGTGGCACAGATACGCAGTATTTT CASSFRTGSGTDTQYF
TRBJ2-7 TRBV6-6 NA NA TGTGCCAGCGGCTTCTACGAGCAGTACTTC CASGFYEQYF
TRBJ1-1 TRBV20-1 TRBD1 NA TGCAGTGCTGAGGCGACAGGGGGTTCAGAAGCTTTCTTT CSAEATGGSEAFF
TRBJ2-7 TRBV7-9 NA few TGTGCCAGCAGCTGGGGGAGCGAGCAGTACTTC CASSWGSEQYF
TRBJ1-1 TRBV7-9 TRBD1 many TGTGCCAGCAGCCCCGGGGAGGGGGCGCTGGTCACTGAAGCTTTCTTT CASSPGEGALVTEAFF
TRBJ2-6 TRBV15 TRBD1 NA TGTGCCACCAGCAGTGCAAAGGGGGCGTCTGGGGCCAACGTCCTGACTTTC CATSSAKGASGANVLTF
TRBJ2-7 TRBV10-2 TRBD2 NA TGCGCCAGCAGCCCCACTAGCGGGGGGGCCGACGAGCAGTACTTC CASSPTSGGADEQYF
TRBJ1-4 TRBV19 NA few TGTGCCAGTACCAAAAGGCGACTGGGGACTAATGAAAAACTGTTTTTT CASTKRRLGTNEKLFF
TRBJ2-7 TRBV11-2 NA NA TGTGCCAGCAGCTTAGGGTCGGGGAGTTACGAGCAGTACTTC CASSLGSGSYEQYF
TRBJ2-1 TRBV28 TRBD2 NA TGTGCCAGCAGTTTAGCTGGACTAGCGGGGGGGGTTGAGCAGTTCTTC CASSLAGLAGGVEQFF
TRBJ2-1 TRBV4-3 NA NA TGCGCCAGCAGCCAAGATGCGGGACTTTACAATGAGCAGTTCTTC CASSQDAGLYNEQFF
TRBJ1-5 TRBV7-8 NA many TGTGCCAGCAGCTTAGACAGGGTGGCTCAGCCCCAGCATTTT CASSLDRVAQPQHF
TRBJ2-7 TRBV29-1 NA NA TGCAGCGGTTGGGGGAACGAGCAGTACTTC CSGWGNEQYF
TRBJ2-2 TRBV9 TRBD2 few TGTGCCAGCAGCGTCCCTAGCGGGGGAGGCACCGGGGAGCTGTTTTTT CASSVPSGGGTGELFF
TRBJ2-1 TRBV12-3/TRBV12-4 TRBD2 many TGTGCCAGCAGTCCTCCGATGGGGGGGTACAATGAGCAGTTCTTC CASSPPMGGYNEQFF
TRBJ2-2 TRBV12-3/TRBV12-4 NA NA TGTGCCAGCGGGCTTAATGGAGAGAACACCGGGGAGCTGTTTTTT CASGLNGENTGELFF
TRBJ1-4 TRBV5-1 NA NA TGCGCCAGCAGCTTGAAAATCGGGGGGACTAATGAAAAACTGTTTTTT CASSLKIGGTNEKLFF
TRBJ2-1 TRBV15 TRBD1 NA TGTGCCACCAGCAGAGACGGGACAGGGCCTTACAATGAGCAGTTCTTC CATSRDGTGPYNEQFF
TRBJ2-7 TRBV27 NA NA TGTGCCAGCAGTCCATCGATTGGGGCGGGGGCGGGCGAGCAGTACTTC CASSPSIGAGAGEQYF
TRBJ2-7 TRBV11-2 TRBD1 few TGTGCCAGCAGCTTAGTATCGGGACAGTACGAGCAGTACTTC CASSLVSGQYEQYF
TRBJ2-7 TRBV19 NA NA TGTGCCAGTGCACCCGGGGGCAGGGGAGGCGAGCAGTACTTC CASAPGGRGGEQYF
TRBJ1-4 TRBV12-3/TRBV12-4 NA few TGTGCCAGCAGTTCCCCGGGATATAATGAAAAACTGTTTTTT CASSSPGYNEKLFF
TRBJ2-2 TRBV12-3/TRBV12-4 NA NA TGTGCCAGCACCCTTTCCAACGGGGAGCTGTTTTTT CASTLSNGELFF
TRBJ2-7 TRBV14 NA NA TGTGCCAGCAGCCAAGGCTACGGCGAGCAGTACTTC CASSQGYGEQYF
TRBJ2-5 TRBV7-9 NA NA TGTGCCAGCACACCGGGGGCGGCAGATCCGTCTCAAGAGACCCAGTACTTC CASTPGAADPSQETQYF
TRBJ1-5 TRBV7-9 NA many TGTGCCAGCAGCTTAATCGGAGACAATCAGCCCCAGCATTTT CASSLIGDNQPQHF
TRBJ2-1 TRBV19 TRBD2 NA TGTGCCAGTAAAACGGGGGGGGGGAACAATGAGCAGTTCTTC CASKTGGGNNEQFF
TRBJ2-3 TRBV11-2 TRBD1 many TGTGCCAGCAGCTTACCCCCGGGACAGCCGCGAGTTAGCACAGATACGCAGTATTTT CASSLPPGQPRVSTDTQYF
TRBJ2-3 TRBV27 NA few TGTGCCAGCACGACTGGAGGAGATACGCAGTATTTT CASTTGGDTQYF
TRBJ2-2 TRBV5-1 NA NA TGCGCCAGCAGCTTCTACACCGGGGAGCTGTTTTTT CASSFYTGELFF
TRBJ2-5 TRBV7-9 NA many TGTGCCAGCAGCCCTGAGGAGGAGACCCAGTACTTC CASSPEEETQYF
TRBJ1-1 TRBV5-6 TRBD1 NA TGTGCCAGCAGCCCAGCGACAGGGGGGAACACTGAAGCTTTCTTT CASSPATGGNTEAFF
TRBJ2-3 TRBV23-1 TRBD2 few TGCGCCAGCAGTCAATTTCAACTAGCGGGGGAGAGGGATACGCAGTATTTT CASSQFQLAGERDTQYF
TRBJ2-3 TRBV30 NA NA TGTGCCTGGAAGGCTATAAAGTCCGATACGCAGTATTTT CAWKAIKSDTQYF
TRBJ2-7 TRBV5-1 NA NA TGCGCCAGCAGCTTGGCCCCCGGGAACGAGCAGTACTTC CASSLAPGNEQYF
TRBJ2-5 TRBV4-1 NA few TGCGCCAGCAGCCAAATCGCGGACGAGAGGGAGACCCAGTACTTC CASSQIADERETQYF
TRBJ2-3 TRBV6-1 NA many TGTGCCAGCAGTGAACGGCTAGCCACAGATACGCAGTATTTT CASSERLATDTQYF
TRBJ2-1 TRBV12-3/TRBV12-4 NA NA TGTGCCAGCAGTGGCAAACCCTCCTACAATGAGCAGTTCTTC CASSGKPSYNEQFF
TRBJ2-2 TRBV28 NA NA TGTGCCAGCAGTTCCCCCGGTGTTCCCGGGGAGCTGTTTTTT CASSSPGVPGELFF
TRBJ1-1 TRBV6-1 NA few TGTGCCAGCACCGAGGGGCCTCAAGGCACTGAAGCTTTCTTT CASTEGPQGTEAFF
TRBJ2-1 TRBV7-6 TRBD2 many TGTGCCAGCAGCTCGACGCCCGGGACTAGCGTCGTCGGTGAGCAGTTCTTC CASSSTPGTSVVGEQFF
TRBJ2-7 TRBV13 NA NA TGTGCCAGCAGCGGAAAGGGGCTCGGGTACGAGCAGTACTTC CASSGKGLGYEQYF
TRBJ2-7 TRBV27 NA NA TGTGCCAGCAGTTTATCAGGCTATAAGGAGCAGTACTTC CASSLSGYKEQYF
TRBJ2-7 TRBV20-1 NA many TGCAGTGCTAGGCTAGCCGCGGGCGAGCAGTACTTC CSARLAAGEQYF
TRBJ1-1 TRBV6-1 NA many TGTGCCAGCAGTGAACGGGAGAACACTGAAGCTTTCTTT CASSERENTEAFF
TRBJ2-6 TRBV4-3 NA few TGCGCCAGCAGCCAAGTTGCCGGCTCTGGGGCCAACGTCCTGACTTTC CASSQVAGSGANVLTF
TRBJ2-5 TRBV29-1 NA NA TGCAGCGTTGGAAGAGGGGGAACTAGTTCTGAGACCCAGTACTTC CSVGRGGTSSETQYF
TRBJ1-1 TRBV6-6 NA NA TGTGCCAGCGCTGGGGTCACCACTGAAGCTTTCTTT CASAGVTTEAFF
TRBJ2-1 TRBV7-8 NA NA TGTGCCAGCAGCTTAGAGGCCACAGGGCTGTTCGATGAGCAGTTCTTC CASSLEATGLFDEQFF
TRBJ1-2 TRBV6-1 NA once TGTGCCAGCAGTACACAGGGAAGGACTGGAGGCTACACCTTC CASSTQGRTGGYTF
TRBJ1-1 TRBV20-1 NA NA TGCAGTGCTAGAGGGGGCTCATCTACTGAAGCTTTCTTT CSARGGSSTEAFF
TRBJ1-1 TRBV19 TRBD1 NA TGTGCCAGTAGTGGGCCCATGGGACAGCTGAGATCTACTGAAGCTTTCTTT CASSGPMGQLRSTEAFF
TRBJ2-7 TRBV12-5 NA NA TGTGCTAGTGGTGTTTCGGGGGGCTCCGAGCAGTACTTC CASGVSGGSEQYF
TRBJ1-6 TRBV11-2 NA many TGTGCCAGCAGCTTAGAACGCACCTCCTATAATTCACCCCTCCACTTT CASSLERTSYNSPLHF